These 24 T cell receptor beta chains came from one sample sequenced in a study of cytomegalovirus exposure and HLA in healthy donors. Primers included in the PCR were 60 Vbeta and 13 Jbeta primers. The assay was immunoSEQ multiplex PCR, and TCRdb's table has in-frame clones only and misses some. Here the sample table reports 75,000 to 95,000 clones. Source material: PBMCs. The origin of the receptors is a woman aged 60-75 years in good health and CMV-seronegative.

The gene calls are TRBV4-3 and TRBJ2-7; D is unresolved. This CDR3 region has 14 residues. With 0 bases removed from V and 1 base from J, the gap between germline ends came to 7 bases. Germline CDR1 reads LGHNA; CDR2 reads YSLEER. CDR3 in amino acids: CASSQDPGSYEQYF. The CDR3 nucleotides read TGCGCCAGCAGCCAAGATCCGGGTTCCTACGAGCAGTACTTC.

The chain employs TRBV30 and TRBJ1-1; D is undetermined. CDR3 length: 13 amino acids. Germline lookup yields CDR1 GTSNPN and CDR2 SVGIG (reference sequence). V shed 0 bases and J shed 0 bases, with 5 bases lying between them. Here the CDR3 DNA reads TGTGCCTGGAGTGTCTCCGTGAACACTGAAGCTTTCTTT. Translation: CAWSVSVNTEAFF.

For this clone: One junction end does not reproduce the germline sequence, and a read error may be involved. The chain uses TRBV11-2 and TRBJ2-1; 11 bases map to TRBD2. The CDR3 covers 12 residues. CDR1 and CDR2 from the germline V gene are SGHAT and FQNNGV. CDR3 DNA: TGTGCCAGCAGCCTTTTAGCGGGAGGGCCCCTCTTC. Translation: CASSLLAGGPLF.

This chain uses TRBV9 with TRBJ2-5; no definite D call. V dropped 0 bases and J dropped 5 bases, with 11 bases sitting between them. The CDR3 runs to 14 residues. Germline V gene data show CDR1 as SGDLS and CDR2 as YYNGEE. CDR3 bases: TGTGCCAGCAGCGTAGGTTCCCAGAGGGAGACCCAGTACTTC. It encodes CASSVGSQRETQYF.

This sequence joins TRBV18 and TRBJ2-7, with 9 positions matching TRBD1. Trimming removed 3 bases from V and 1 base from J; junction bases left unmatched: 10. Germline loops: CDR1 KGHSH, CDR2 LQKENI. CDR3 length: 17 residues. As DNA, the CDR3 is TGTGCCAGCTCACCTCTAGCCGGGACAGGGTGGTCCTACGAGCAGTACTTC. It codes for CASSPLAGTGWSYEQYF.

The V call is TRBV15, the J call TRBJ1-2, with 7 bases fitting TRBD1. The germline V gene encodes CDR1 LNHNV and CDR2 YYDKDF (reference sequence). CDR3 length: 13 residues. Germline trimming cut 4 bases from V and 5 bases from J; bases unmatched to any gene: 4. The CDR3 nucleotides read TGTGCCACCAGCACAGGGGGTGAATATGGCTACACCTTC. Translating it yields CATSTGGEYGYTF.

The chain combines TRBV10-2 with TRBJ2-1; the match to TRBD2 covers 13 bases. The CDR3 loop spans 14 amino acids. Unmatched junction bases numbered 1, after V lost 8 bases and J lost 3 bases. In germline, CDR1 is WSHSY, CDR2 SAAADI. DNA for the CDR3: TGCGCCAGCGGACTAGCGGGGGACTACAATGAGCAGTTCTTC. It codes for CASGLAGDYNEQFF.

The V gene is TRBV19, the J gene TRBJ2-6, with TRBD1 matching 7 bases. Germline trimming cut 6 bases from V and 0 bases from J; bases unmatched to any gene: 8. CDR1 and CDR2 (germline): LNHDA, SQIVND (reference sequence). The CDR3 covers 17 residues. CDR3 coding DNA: TGTGCCAGTAGGCTCGACAGGGTCGGCTCTGGGGCCAACGTCCTGACTTTC. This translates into CASRLDRVGSGANVLTF.

CDR3: CASSLGPQETQYF. The CDR3 bases are TGTGCCAGCAGCTTAGGGCCGCAAGAGACCCAGTACTTC. The V call is TRBV7-9, the J call TRBJ2-5; D unclear. CDR3 length: 13 residues. Trimming pared 1 base from V and 2 bases from J, leaving 5 bases between. Germline assignment: CDR1 SEHNR and CDR2 FQNEAQ (reference sequence).

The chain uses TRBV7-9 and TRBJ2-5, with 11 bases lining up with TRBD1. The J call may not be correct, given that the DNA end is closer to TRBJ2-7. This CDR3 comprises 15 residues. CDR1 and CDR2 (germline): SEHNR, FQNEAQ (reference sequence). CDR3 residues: CASSPGQGAVNEQYF. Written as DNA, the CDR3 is TGTGCCAGCAGCCCTGGACAGGGGGCGGTCAACGAGCAGTACTTC.

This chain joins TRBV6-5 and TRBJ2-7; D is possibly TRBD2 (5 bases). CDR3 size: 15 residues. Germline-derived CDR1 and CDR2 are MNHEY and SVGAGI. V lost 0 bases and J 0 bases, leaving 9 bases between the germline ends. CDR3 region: CASSYSLSASYEQYF. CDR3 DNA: TGTGCCAGCAGTTACTCCCTTAGCGCCTCCTACGAGCAGTACTTC.

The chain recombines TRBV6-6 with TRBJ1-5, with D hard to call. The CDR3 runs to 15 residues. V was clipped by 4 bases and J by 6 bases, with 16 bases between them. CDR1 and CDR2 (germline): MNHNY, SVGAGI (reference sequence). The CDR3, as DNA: TGTGCCAGCAGTTCCCCCGCGGGCCTCGGTCAGCCCCAGCATTTT. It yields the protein CASSSPAGLGQPQHF.

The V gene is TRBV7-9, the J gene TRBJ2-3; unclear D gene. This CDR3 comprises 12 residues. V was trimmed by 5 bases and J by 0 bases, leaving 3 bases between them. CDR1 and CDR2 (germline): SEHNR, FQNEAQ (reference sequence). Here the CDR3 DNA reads TGTGCCAGCAGCCTTAGCACAGATACGCAGTATTTT. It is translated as CASSLSTDTQYF.

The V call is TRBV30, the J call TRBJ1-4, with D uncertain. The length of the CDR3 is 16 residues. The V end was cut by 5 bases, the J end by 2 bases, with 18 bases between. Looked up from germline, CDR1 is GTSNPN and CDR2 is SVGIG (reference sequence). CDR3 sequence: CAWCGKGIGTNEKLFF. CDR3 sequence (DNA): TGTGCCTGGTGCGGGAAGGGCATCGGGACTAATGAAAAACTGTTTTTT.

The CDR3 protein is CSVNLWGDSTYEQYF. CDR3 nucleotides: TGCAGCGTCAACCTTTGGGGCGACAGTACCTACGAGCAGTACTTC. V and J are TRBV29-1 and TRBJ2-7; possible D gene TRBD1, 5 bases. CDR3 length: 15 amino acids. Trimming took off 6 bases at V and 2 bases at J, with 20 bases between the two ends. Per the germline V gene, CDR1 is SQVTM and CDR2 is ANQGSEA.

The CDR3 loop reads CASSPGQPNTEAFF. CDR3 coding DNA: TGTGCCAGCTCACCCGGACAGCCGAACACTGAAGCTTTCTTT. The chain is built from TRBV18 and TRBJ1-1; D perhaps matches TRBD1 (6 bases). CDR3 length equals 14 residues. The germline V gene encodes CDR1 KGHSH and CDR2 LQKENI. Deletions cut 3 bases from V and 1 base from J, with 9 bases between.

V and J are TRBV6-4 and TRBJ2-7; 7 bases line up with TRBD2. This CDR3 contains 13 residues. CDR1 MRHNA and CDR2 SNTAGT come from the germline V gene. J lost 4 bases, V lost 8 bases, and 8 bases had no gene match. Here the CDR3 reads CASPPPREYEQYF. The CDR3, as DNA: TGTGCCAGCCCCCCCCCGCGGGAGTACGAGCAGTACTTC.

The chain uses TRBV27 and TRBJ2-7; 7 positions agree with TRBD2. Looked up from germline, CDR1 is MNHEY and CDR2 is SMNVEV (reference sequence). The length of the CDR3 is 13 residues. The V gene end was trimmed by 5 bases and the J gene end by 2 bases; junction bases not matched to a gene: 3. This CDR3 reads CASSPAGAYEQYF. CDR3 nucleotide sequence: TGTGCCAGCAGTCCCGCGGGGGCCTACGAGCAGTACTTC.

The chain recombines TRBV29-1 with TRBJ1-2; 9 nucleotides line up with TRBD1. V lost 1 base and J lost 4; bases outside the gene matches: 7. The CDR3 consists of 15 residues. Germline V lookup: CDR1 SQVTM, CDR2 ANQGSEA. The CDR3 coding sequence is TGCAGCGTTGAAGTGGGACAGGGAGCTAGCTATGGCTACACCTTC. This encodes CSVEVGQGASYGYTF.

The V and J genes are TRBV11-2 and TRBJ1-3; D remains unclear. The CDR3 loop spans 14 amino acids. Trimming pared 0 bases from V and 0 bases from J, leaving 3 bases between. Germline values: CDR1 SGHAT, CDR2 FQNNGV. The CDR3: CASSLEASGNTIYF. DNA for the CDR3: TGTGCCAGCAGCTTAGAGGCCTCTGGAAACACCATATATTTT. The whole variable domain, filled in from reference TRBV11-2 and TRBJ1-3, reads EAGVAQSPRYKIIEKRQSVAFWCNPISGHATLYWYQQILGQGPKLLIQFQNNGVVDDSQLPKDRFSAERLKGVDSTLKIQPAKLEDSAVYLCASSLEASGNTIYFGEGSWLTVV.

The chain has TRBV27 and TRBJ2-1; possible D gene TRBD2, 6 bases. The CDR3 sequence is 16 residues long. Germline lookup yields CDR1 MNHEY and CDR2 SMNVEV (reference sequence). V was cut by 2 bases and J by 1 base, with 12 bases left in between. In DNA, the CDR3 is TGTGCCAGCAGTTTACTGGGACTCCGATCCTACAATGAGCAGTTCTTC. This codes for CASSLLGLRSYNEQFF.

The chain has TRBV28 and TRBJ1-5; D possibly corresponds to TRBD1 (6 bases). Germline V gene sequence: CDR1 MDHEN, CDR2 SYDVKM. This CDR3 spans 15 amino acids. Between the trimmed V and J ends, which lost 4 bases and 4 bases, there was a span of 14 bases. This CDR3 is CASSSPRGNNQPQHF. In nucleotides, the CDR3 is TGTGCCAGCAGTTCCCCTAGGGGGAATAATCAGCCCCAGCATTTT.

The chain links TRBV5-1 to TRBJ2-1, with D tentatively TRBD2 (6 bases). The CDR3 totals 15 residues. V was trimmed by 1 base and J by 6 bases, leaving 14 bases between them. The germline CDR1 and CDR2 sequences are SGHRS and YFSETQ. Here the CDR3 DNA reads TGCGCCAGCAGCTTGATCCCGGGACTGGGCAATGAGCAGTTCTTC. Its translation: CASSLIPGLGNEQFF.

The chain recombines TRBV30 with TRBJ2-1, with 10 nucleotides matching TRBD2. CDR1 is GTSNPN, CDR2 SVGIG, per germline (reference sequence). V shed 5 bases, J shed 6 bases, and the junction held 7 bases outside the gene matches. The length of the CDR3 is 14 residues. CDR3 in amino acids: CAWDSGLASNEQFF. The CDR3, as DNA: TGTGCCTGGGATTCGGGACTAGCGTCCAATGAGCAGTTCTTC.